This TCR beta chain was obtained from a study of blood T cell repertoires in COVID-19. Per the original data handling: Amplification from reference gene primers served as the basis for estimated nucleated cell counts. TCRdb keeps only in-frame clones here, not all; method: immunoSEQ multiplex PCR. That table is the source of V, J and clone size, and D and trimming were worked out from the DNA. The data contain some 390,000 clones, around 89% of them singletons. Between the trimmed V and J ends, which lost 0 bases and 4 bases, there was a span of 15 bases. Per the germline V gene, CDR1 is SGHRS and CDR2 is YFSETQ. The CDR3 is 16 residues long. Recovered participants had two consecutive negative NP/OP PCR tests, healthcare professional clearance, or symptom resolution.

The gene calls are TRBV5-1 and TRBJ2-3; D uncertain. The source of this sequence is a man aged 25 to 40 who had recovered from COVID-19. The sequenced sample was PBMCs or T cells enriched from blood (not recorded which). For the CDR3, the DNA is TGCGCCAGCAGCTTGGATGCAGGTCTTGTGGCAGATACGCAGTATTTT. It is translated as CASSLDAGLVADTQYF.